This TCR beta chain was found in a study of T cell changes during pregnancy in multiple sclerosis. Here immunoSEQ multiplex PCR was the method, and the copy in TCRdb shows in-frame clones only, minus some. The repertoire holds 70,000 to 80,000 clones, with over 80% as singletons. Trimming at V came to 1 base and at J to 3 bases, leaving 5 bases not matched to a gene. Germline V gene sequence: CDR1 SGHVS, CDR2 FQNEAQ. This CDR3 comprises 16 residues. The clonotype originates from a female donor with multiple sclerosis, enrolled in a pregnancy study. The chain has TRBV7-8 and TRBJ2-7; 11 bases fit TRBD2. Here the sequenced sample was peripheral blood, taken in the first trimester of pregnancy. CDR3 residues: CASSLGRGTSGYEQYF. CDR3 nucleotide sequence: TGTGCCAGCAGCTTAGGACGTGGGACTAGCGGCTACGAGCAGTACTTC.